This T cell receptor beta chain comes out of a study of T cell changes during pregnancy in multiple sclerosis. Clones were sequenced by immunoSEQ multiplex PCR, and TCRdb holds only the in-frame ones, with some missing. The sample carries over 60,000 clones, 90% to 95% recorded once. Trimming stripped 2 bases from V and 0 bases from J, with 10 bases between. CDR1 is WNHNN, CDR2 SYGVQD, per germline (reference sequence). The CDR3 runs 16 residues. This specimen consisted of peripheral blood, obtained in the third trimester of pregnancy. The clonotype comes from a female donor in good health, enrolled as a control in a pregnancy study. This sequence joins TRBV10-1 and TRBJ2-2; D is possibly TRBD2 (5 bases). CDR3 DNA sequence: TGCGCCAGCAGTGAGCTTCGGACTTCGAACACCGGGGAGCTGTTTTTT. It encodes CASSELRTSNTGELFF.